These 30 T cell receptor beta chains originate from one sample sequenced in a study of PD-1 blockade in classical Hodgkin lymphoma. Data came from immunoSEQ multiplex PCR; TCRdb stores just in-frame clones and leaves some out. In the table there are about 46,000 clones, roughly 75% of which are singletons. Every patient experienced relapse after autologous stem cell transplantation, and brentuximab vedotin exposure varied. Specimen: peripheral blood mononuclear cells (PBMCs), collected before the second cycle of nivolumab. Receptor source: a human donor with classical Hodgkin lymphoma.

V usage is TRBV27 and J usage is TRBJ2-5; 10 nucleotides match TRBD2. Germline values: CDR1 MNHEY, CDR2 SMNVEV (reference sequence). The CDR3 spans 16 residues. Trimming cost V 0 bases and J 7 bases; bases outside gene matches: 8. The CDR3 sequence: CASSLSVLAGVATQYF. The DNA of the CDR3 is TGTGCCAGCAGTTTATCGGTCCTAGCGGGGGTTGCGACCCAGTACTTC.

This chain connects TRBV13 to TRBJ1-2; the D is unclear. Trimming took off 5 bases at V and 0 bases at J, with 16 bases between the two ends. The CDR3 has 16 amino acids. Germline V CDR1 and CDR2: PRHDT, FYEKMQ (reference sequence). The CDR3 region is CASSGISGNTNYGYTF. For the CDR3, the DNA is TGTGCCAGCAGCGGGATTTCAGGAAATACTAACTATGGCTACACCTTC.

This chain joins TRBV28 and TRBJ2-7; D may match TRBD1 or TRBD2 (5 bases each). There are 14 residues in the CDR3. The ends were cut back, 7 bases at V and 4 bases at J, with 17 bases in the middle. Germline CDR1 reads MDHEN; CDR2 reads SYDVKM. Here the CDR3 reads CASNPSGRGYEQYF. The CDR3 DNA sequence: TGTGCCAGCAATCCCTCGGGACGGGGTTACGAGCAGTACTTC.

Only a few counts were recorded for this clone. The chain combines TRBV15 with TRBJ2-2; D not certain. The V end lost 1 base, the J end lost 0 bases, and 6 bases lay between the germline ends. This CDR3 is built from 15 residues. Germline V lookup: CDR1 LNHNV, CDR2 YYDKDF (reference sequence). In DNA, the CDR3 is TGTGCCACCAGCAGAGTCGCTTCGAACACCGGGGAGCTGTTTTTT. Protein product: CATSRVASNTGELFF.

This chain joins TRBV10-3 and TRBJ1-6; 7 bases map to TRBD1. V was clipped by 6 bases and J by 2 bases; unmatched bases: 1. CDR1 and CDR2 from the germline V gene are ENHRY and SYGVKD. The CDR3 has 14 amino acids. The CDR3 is CAIRGTAYNSPLHF. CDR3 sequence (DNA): TGTGCCATCAGGGGGACAGCCTATAATTCACCCCTCCACTTT.

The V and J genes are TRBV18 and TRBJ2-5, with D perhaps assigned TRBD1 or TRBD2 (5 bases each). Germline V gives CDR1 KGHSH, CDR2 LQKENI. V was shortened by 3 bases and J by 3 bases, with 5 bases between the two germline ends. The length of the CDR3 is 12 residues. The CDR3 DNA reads TGTGCCAGCTCACCGGGGGAAGAGACCCAGTACTTC. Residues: CASSPGEETQYF.

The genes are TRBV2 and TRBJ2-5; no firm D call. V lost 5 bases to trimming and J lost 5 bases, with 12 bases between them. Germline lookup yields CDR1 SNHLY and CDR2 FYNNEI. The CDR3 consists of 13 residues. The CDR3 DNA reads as TGTGCCAGCAGTTACGTGGTGGGGGAGACCCAGTACTTC. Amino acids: CASSYVVGETQYF. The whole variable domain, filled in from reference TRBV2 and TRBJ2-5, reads EPEVTQTPSHQVTQMGQEVILRCVPISNHLYFYWYRQILGQKVEFLVSFYNNEISEKSEIFDDQFSVERPDGSNFTLKIRSTKLEDSAMYFCASSYVVGETQYFGPGTRLLVL.

DNA of the CDR3: TGTGCCAGCAGTTTATCGGACTCCCGAAAAGGGAATTCACCCCTCCACTTT. This translates into CASSLSDSRKGNSPLHF. The chain combines TRBV27 with TRBJ1-6; D not resolved. There are 17 residues in the CDR3. Per germline, CDR1 MNHEY and CDR2 SMNVEV (reference sequence). V was pared by 0 bases and J by 7 bases, with 16 bases between.

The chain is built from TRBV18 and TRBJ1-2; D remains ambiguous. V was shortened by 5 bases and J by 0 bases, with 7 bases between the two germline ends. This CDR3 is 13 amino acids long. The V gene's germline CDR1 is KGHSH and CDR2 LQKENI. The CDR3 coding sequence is TGTGCCAGCTCAGAGGCAGCTAACTATGGCTACACCTTC. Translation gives CASSEAANYGYTF.

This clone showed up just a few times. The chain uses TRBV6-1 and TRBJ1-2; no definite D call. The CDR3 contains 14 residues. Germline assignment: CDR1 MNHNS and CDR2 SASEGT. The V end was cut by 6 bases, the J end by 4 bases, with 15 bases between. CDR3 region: CASSPIGEPYGYTF. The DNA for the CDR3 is TGTGCCAGCAGCCCAATCGGGGAGCCCTATGGCTACACCTTC.

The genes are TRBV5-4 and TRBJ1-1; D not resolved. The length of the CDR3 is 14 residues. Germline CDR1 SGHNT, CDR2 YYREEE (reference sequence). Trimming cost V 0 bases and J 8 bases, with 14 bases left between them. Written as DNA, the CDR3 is TGTGCCAGCAGCTTGGATCTGAGGCCCCACGAAGCTTTCTTT. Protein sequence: CASSLDLRPHEAFF. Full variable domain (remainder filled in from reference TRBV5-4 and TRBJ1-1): ETGVTQSPTHLIKTRGQQVTLRCSSQSGHNTVSWYQQALGQGPQFIFQYYREEENGRGNFPPRFSGLQFPNYSSELNVNALELDDSALYLCASSLDLRPHEAFFGQGTRLTVV.

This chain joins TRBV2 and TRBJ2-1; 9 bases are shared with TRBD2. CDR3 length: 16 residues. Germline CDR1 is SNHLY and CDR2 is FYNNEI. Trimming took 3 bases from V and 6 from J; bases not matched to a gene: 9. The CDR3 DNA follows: TGTGCCAGCAGTGAGTTAGAAGCGGGGGGTTTCAATGAGCAGTTCTTC. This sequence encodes CASSELEAGGFNEQFF.

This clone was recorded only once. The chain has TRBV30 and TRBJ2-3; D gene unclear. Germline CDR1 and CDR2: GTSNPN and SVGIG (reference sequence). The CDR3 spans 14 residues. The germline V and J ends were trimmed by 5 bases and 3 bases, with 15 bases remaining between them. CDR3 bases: TGTGCCTGGCTAGTTAAGGGTGGGACAGATACGCAGTATTTT. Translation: CAWLVKGGTDTQYF.

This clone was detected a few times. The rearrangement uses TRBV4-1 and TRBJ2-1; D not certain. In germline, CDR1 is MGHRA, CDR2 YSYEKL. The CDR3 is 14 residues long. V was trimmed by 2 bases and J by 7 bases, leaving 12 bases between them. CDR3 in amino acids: CASSQSIGTNEQFF. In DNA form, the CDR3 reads TGCGCCAGCAGCCAAAGTATAGGAACAAATGAGCAGTTCTTC.

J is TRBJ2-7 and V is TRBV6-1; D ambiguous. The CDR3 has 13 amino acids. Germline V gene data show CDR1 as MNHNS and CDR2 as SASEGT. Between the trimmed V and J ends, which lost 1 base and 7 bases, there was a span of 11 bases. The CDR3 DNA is TGTGCCAGCAGTGAAGTTGGCAGTCGGGAGCAGTACTTC. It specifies CASSEVGSREQYF.

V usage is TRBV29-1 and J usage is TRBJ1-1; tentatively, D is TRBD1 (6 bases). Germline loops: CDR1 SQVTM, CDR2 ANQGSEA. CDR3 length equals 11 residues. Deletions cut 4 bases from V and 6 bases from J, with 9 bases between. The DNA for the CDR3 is TGCAGCGTTGTAGGGGGAGCTGAAGCTTTCTTT. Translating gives CSVVGGAEAFF.

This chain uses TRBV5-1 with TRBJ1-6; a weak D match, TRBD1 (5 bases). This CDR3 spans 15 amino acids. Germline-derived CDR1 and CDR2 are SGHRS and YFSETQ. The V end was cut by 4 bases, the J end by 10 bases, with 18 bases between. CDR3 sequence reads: CASSPTVGGNSPLHF. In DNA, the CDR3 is TGCGCCAGCAGCCCCACGGTGGGGGGGAACTCACCCCTCCACTTT.

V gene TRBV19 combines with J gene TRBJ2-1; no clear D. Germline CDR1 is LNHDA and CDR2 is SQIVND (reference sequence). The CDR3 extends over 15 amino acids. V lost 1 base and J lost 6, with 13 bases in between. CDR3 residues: CASSIVETARNEQFF. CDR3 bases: TGTGCCAGTAGTATAGTCGAGACTGCGCGCAATGAGCAGTTCTTC.

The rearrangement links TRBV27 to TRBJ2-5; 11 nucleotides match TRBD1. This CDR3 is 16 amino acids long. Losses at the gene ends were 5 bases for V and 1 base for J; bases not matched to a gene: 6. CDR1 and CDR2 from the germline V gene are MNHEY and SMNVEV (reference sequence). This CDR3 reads CASSVGDRGTQETQYF. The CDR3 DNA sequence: TGTGCCAGCAGTGTCGGGGACAGGGGGACCCAAGAGACCCAGTACTTC.

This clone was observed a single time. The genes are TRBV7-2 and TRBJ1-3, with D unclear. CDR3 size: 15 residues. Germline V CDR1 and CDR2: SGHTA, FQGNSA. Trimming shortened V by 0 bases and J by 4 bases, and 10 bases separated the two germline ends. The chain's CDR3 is CASSLALLQGNTIYF. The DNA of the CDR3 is TGTGCCAGCAGCTTAGCGCTGCTGCAGGGAAACACCATATATTTT.

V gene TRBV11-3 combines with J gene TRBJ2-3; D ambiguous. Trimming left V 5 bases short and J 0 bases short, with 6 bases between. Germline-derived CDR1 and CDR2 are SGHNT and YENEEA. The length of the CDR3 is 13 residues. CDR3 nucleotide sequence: TGTGCCAGCAGCCCCGACAGCACAGATACGCAGTATTTT. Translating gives CASSPDSTDTQYF.

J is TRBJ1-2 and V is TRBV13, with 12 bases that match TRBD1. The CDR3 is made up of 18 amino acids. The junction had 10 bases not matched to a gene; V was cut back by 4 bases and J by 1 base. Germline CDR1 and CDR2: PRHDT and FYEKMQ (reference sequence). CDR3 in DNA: TGTGCCAGCAGCTCCTCCGGGACAGGGGGCCTAGTTAACTATGGCTACACCTTC. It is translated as CASSSSGTGGLVNYGYTF. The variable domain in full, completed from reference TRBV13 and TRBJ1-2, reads AAGVIQSPRHLIKEKRETATLKCYPIPRHDTVYWYQQGPGQDPQFLISFYEKMQSDKGSIPDRFSAQQFSDYHSELNMSSLELGDSALYFCASSSSGTGGLVNYGYTFGSGTRLTVV.

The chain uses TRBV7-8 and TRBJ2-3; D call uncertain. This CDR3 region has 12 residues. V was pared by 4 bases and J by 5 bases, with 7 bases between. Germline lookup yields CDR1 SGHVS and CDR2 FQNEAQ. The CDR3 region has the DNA TGTGCCAGCAGCTACTATGGAGATACGCAGTATTTT. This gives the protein CASSYYGDTQYF.

This chain's CDR3 is CASSLLLASSTDTQYF. Here the CDR3 DNA reads TGTGCCAGCAGCTTACTCTTGGCTAGCTCCACAGATACGCAGTATTTT. This sequence joins TRBV7-6 and TRBJ2-3, with TRBD2 as a possible D gene (5 bases). Germline V gene lookup returns CDR1 SGHVS and CDR2 FNYEAQ. The V gene lost 2 bases and the J gene lost 2 bases, with 14 bases spanning the gap. CDR3 length: 16 residues.

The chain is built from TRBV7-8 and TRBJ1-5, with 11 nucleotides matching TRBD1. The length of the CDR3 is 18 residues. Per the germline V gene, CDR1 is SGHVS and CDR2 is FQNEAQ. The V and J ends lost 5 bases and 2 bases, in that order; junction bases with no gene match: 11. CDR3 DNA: TGTGCCAGCAGCGACGGGACAGGGGGATGGATGGGCAATCAGCCCCAGCATTTT. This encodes CASSDGTGGWMGNQPQHF.

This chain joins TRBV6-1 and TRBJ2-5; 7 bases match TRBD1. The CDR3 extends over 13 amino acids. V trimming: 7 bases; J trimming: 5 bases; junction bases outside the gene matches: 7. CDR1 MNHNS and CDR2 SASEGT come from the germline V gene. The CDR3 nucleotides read TGTGCCAGCACCGACAGGGATAGGGAGACCCAGTACTTC. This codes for CASTDRDRETQYF.

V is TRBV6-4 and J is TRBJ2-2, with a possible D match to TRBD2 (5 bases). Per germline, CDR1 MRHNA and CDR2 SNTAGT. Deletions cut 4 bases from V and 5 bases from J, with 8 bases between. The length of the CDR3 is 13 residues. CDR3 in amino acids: CASSVGGTGELFF. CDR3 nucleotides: TGTGCCAGCAGTGTAGGCGGGACCGGGGAGCTGTTTTTT.

The CDR3 DNA is TGCGCCAGCAGCCAAGTCCGGCTTCGACCCACAGATACGCAGTATTTT. Its protein product is CASSQVRLRPTDTQYF. J is TRBJ2-3 and V is TRBV4-1, with no clear D. Germline V gene sequence: CDR1 MGHRA, CDR2 YSYEKL. V dropped 1 base and J dropped 2 bases, with 13 bases sitting between them. The CDR3 sequence is 16 residues long.

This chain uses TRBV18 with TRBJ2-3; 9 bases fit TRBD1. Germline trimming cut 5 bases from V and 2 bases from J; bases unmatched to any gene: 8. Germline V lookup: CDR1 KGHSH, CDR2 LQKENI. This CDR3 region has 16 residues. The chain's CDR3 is CASSKTGGLITDTQYF. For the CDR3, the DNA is TGTGCCAGCTCAAAGACAGGGGGACTTATCACAGATACGCAGTATTTT. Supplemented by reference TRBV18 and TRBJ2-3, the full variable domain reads NAGVMQNPRHLVRRRGQEARLRCSPMKGHSHVYWYRQLPEEGLKFMVYLQKENIIDESGMPKERFSAEFPKEGPSILRIQQVVRGDSAAYFCASSKTGGLITDTQYFGPGTRLTVL.

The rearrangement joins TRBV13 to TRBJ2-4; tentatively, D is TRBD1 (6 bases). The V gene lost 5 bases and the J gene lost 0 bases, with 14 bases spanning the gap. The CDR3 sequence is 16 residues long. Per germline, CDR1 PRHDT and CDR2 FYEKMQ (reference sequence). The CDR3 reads CASSNHRDGAKNIQYF. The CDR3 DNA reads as TGTGCCAGCAGCAACCACAGGGATGGAGCCAAAAACATTCAGTACTTC. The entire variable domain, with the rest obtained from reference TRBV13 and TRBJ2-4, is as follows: AAGVIQSPRHLIKEKRETATLKCYPIPRHDTVYWYQQGPGQDPQFLISFYEKMQSDKGSIPDRFSAQQFSDYHSELNMSSLELGDSALYFCASSNHRDGAKNIQYFGAGTRLSVL.